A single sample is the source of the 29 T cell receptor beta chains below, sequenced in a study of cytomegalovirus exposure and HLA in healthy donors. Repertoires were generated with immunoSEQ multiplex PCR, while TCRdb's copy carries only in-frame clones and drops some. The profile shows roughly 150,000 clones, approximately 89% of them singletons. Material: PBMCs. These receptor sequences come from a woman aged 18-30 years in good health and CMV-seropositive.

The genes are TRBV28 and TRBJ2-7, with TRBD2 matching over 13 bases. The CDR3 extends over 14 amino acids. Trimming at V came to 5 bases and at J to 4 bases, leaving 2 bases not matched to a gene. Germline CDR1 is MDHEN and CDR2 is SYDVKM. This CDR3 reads CASSRTSGSYEQYF. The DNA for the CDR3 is TGTGCCAGCAGTCGGACTAGCGGGAGTTACGAGCAGTACTTC. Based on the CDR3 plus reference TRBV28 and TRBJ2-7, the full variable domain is DVKVTQSSRYLVKRTGEKVFLECVQDMDHENMFWYRQDPGLGLRLIYFSYDVKMKEKGDIPEGYSVSREKKERFSLILESASTNQTSMYLCASSRTSGSYEQYFGPGTRLTVT.

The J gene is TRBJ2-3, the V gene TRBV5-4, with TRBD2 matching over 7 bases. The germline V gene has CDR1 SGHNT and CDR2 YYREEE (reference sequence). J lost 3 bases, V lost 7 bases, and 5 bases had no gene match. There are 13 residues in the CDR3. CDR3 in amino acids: CASGGGGTDTQYF. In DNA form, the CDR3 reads TGTGCCAGCGGAGGCGGGGGAACAGATACGCAGTATTTT.

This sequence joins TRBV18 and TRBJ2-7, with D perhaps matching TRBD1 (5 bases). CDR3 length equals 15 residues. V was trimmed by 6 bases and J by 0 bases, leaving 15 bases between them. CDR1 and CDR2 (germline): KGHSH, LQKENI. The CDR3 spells CASSPQGPSSYEQYF. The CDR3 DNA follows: TGTGCCAGCTCGCCCCAGGGTCCCAGCTCCTACGAGCAGTACTTC.

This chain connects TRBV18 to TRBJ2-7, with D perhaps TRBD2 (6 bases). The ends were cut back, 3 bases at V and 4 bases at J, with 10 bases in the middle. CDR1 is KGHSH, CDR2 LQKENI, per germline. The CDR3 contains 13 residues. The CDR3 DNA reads TGTGCCAGCTCACCTCCGGGGGAGTACGAGCAGTACTTC. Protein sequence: CASSPPGEYEQYF.

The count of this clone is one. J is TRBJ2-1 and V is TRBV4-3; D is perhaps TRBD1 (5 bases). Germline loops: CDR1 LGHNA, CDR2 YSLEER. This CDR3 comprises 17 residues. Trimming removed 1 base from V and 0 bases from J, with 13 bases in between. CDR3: CASSQVGQGSSYNEQFF. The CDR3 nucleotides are TGCGCCAGCAGCCAAGTTGGGCAGGGCAGCTCCTACAATGAGCAGTTCTTC.

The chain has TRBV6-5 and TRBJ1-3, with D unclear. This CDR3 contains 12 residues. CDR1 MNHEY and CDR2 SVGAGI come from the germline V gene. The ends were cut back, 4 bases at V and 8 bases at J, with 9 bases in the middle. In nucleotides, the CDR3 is TGTGCCAGCAGTTCCCACGCGCACACCATATATTTT. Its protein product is CASSSHAHTIYF.

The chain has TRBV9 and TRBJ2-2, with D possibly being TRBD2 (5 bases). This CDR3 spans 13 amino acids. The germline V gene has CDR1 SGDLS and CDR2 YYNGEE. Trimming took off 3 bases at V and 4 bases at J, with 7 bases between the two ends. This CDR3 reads CASSGSVTGELFF. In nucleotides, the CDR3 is TGTGCCAGCAGCGGTAGCGTCACCGGGGAGCTGTTTTTT.

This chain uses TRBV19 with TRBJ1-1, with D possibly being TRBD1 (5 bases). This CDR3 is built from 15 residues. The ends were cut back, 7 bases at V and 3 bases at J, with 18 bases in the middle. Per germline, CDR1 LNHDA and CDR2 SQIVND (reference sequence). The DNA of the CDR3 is TGTGCCAGTACCCCCCTCCGGGGGGGGGACACTGAAGCTTTCTTT. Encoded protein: CASTPLRGGDTEAFF.

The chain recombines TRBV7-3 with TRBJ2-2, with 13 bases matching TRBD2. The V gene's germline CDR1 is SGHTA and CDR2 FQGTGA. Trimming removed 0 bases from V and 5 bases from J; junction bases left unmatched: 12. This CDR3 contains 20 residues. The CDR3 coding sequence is TGTGCCAGCAGCTTAACACCAAGATGGACTAGCGGGAGTGATACCGGGGAGCTGTTTTTT. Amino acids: CASSLTPRWTSGSDTGELFF.

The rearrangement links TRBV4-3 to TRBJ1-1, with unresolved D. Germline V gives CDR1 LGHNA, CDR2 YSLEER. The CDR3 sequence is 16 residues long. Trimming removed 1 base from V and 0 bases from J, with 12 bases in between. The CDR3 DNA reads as TGCGCCAGCAGCCAAGGATTCAAACAGTTGAACACTGAAGCTTTCTTT. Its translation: CASSQGFKQLNTEAFF.

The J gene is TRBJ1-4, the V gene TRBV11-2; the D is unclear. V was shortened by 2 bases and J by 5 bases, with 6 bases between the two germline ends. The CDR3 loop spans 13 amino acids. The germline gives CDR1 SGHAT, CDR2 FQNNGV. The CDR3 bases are TGTGCCAGCAGCTTACGGTCAAATGAAAAACTGTTTTTT. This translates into CASSLRSNEKLFF.

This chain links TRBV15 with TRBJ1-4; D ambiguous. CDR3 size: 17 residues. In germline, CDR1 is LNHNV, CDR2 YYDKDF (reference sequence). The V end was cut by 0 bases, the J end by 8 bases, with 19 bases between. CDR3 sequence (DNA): TGTGCCACCAGCAGAGAAGGATTCGCCAAGAGGTGGGAAAAACTGTTTTTT. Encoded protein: CATSREGFAKRWEKLFF.

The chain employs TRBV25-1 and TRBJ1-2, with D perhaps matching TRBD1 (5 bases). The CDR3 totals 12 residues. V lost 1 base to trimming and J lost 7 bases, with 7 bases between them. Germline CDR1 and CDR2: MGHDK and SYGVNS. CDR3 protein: CASSEWGLGYTF. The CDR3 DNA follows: TGTGCCAGCAGTGAATGGGGACTTGGCTACACCTTC.

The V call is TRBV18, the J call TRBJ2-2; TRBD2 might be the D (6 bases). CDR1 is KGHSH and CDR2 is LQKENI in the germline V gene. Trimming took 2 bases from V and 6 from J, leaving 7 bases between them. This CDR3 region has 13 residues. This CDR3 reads CASSPTGAGELFF. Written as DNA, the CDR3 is TGTGCCAGCTCACCAACGGGGGCCGGGGAGCTGTTTTTT.

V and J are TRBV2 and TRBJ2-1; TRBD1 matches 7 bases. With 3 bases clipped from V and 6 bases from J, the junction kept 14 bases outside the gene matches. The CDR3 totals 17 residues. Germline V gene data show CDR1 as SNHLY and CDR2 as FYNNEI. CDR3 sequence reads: CASSDHRDSTFLNEQFF. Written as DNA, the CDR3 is TGTGCCAGCAGTGACCACCGGGACAGTACTTTCCTCAATGAGCAGTTCTTC.

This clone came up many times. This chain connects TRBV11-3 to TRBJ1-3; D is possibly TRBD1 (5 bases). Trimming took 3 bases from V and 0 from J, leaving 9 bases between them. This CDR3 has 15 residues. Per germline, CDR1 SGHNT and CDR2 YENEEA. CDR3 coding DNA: TGTGCCAGCAGCTTTGGGGCCCCCTCTGGAAACACCATATATTTT. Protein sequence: CASSFGAPSGNTIYF.

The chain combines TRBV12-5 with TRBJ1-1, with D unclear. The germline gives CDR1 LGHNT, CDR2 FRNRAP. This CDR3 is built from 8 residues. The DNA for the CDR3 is TGTCAACAGCGCGGGTCTTTCTTT. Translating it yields CQQRGSFF.

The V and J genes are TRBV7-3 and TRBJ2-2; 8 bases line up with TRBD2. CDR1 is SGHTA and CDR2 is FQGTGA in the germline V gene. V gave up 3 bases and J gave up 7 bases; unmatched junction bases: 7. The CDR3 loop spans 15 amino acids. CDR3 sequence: CASSLSGSRSGELFF. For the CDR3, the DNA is TGTGCCAGCAGCTTGAGCGGGAGTCGTAGCGGGGAGCTGTTTTTT.

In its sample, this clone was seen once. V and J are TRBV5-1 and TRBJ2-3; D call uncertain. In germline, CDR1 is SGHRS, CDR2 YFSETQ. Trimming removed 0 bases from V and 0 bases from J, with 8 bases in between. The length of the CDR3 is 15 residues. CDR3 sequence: CASSLDPGSTDTQYF. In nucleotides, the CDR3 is TGCGCCAGCAGCTTGGATCCCGGGAGCACAGATACGCAGTATTTT.

DNA for the CDR3: TGTGCCGGGGAGTCCGGGACAGGGGAGGCTGAGCAGTTCTTC. This codes for CAGESGTGEAEQFF. V usage is TRBV18 and J usage is TRBJ2-1; 10 bases line up with TRBD1. The CDR3 length is 14 residues. The V gene's germline CDR1 is KGHSH and CDR2 LQKENI. The J segment lost 9 bases and the V segment lost 11 bases, leaving 13 bases of the junction unmatched.

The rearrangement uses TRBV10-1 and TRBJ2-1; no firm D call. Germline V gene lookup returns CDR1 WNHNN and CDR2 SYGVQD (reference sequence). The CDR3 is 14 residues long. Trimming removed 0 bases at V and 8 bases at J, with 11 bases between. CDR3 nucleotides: TGCGCCAGCAGTGAGTCGGTACTGGGCCATGAGCAGTTCTTC. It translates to CASSESVLGHEQFF.

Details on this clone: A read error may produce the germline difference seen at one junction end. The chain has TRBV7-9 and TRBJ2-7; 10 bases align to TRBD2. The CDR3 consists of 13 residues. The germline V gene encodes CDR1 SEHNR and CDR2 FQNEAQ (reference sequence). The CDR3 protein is CASSLAGVDEQYF. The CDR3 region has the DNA TGTGCCAGCAGCCTAGCGGGAGTGGACGAGCAGTACTTC.

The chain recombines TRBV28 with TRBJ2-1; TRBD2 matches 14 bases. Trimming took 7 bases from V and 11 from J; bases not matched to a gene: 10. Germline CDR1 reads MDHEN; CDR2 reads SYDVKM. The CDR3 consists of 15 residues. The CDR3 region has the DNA TGTGCCAGCACCACGAGCGGACTAGCGGGAGGTAAGCAGTTCTTC. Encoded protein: CASTTSGLAGGKQFF.

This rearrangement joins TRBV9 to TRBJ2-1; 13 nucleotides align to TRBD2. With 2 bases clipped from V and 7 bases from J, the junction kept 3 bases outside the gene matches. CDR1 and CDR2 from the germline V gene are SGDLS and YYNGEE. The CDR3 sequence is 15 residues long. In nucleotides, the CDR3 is TGTGCCAGCAGCGTGGGACTAGCGGGATTAAATGAGCAGTTCTTC. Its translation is CASSVGLAGLNEQFF.

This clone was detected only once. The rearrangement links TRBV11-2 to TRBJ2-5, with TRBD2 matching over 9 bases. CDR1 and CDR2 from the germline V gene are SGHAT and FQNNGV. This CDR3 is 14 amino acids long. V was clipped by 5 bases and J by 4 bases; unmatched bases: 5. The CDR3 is CASSESSGTETQYF. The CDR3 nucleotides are TGTGCCAGCAGCGAATCTAGCGGGACAGAGACCCAGTACTTC.

CDR3: CASSYGIRTSGTEQFF. The CDR3 nucleotides read TGTGCCAGCAGTTACGGGATCCGGACTAGCGGGACTGAGCAGTTCTTC. J is TRBJ2-1 and V is TRBV6-6; TRBD2 matches at 12 bases. Germline values: CDR1 MNHNY, CDR2 SVGAGI (reference sequence). The length of the CDR3 is 16 residues. With V trimmed by 2 bases and J by 9 bases, 8 bases remained unmatched.

The CDR3 bases are TGTGCCTGGAGACTAGCTCAACCAGGTGAGCAGTTCTTC. This sequence encodes CAWRLAQPGEQFF. The gene calls are TRBV30 and TRBJ2-1; maybe TRBD2 (6 bases). Per germline, CDR1 GTSNPN and CDR2 SVGIG (reference sequence). The CDR3 totals 13 residues. Trimming removed 3 bases at V and 9 bases at J, with 15 bases between.

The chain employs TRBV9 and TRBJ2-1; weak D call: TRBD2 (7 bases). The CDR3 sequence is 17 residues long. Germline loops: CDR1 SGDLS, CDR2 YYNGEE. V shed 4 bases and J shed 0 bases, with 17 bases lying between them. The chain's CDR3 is CASSFTEGGSSYNEQFF. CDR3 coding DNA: TGTGCCAGCAGCTTCACCGAGGGGGGGAGCTCCTACAATGAGCAGTTCTTC.

The CDR3 DNA follows: TGTGCCAGCTCCCCGGCGGGGACCTACAATGAGCAGTTCTTC. Encoded protein: CASSPAGTYNEQFF. The chain combines TRBV19 with TRBJ2-1; tentative D call: TRBD2 (6 bases). Germline-derived CDR1 and CDR2 are LNHDA and SQIVND (reference sequence). This CDR3 has 14 residues. V lost 9 bases, J lost 2 bases, and 14 bases lay in between.